The rows below give T cell receptor beta chains drawn from one sample of a study of CD8 T cells in ankylosing spondylitis. TCRdb reprocessed the 5' RACE reads via MiXCR and lists one record per CDR3 protein. The table includes some 220,000 distinct CDR3 sequences, around 8% detected once. The specimen sequenced was blood, either unsorted or a sorted T cell fraction (not recorded which). Receptor source: a female donor with ankylosing spondylitis or in good health (not recorded which). Each CDR3 is given with its conserved first and last residue. A D gene is named only where the DNA matches it firmly. Clone size is stated in some rows and not others, as once, few, many or a class when expanded.

j_gene,abundance,v_gene,d_gene,CDR3aa,CDR3nt
TRBJ2-5,few,TRBV7-8,-,CASSFTRDGREETQYF,TGTGCCAGCAGCTTTACGCGGGACGGCCGAGAGGAGACCCAGTACTTC
TRBJ2-1,-,TRBV29-1,-,CSVDGRVGGDEQFF,TGCAGCGTCGACGGCCGTGTCGGGGGCGATGAGCAGTTCTTC
TRBJ2-5,many,TRBV5-5,TRBD2,CASSLGGGLQETQYF,TGTGCCAGCAGCTTGGGCGGGGGGCTCCAAGAGACCCAGTACTTC
TRBJ1-2,many,TRBV20-1,-,CSARDPPAASPYGYTF,TGCAGTGCTAGAGATCCCCCTGCAGCTTCTCCCTATGGCTACACCTTC
TRBJ1-4,few,TRBV7-2,TRBD1,CASSLDRGPNEKLFF,TGTGCCAGCAGTCTCGACAGGGGACCTAATGAAAAACTGTTTTTT
TRBJ1-4,many,TRBV7-6,-,CASSLRGPNEKLFF,TGTGCCAGCAGCTTACGGGGGCCTAATGAAAAACTGTTTTTT
TRBJ1-1,few,TRBV4-1,TRBD1,CASSHVDRENTEAFF,TGCGCCAGCAGCCATGTCGACAGGGAGAACACTGAAGCTTTCTTT
TRBJ1-5,many,TRBV6-5,-,CASSTGKQPQHF,TGTGCCAGCAGCACAGGGAAACAGCCCCAGCATTTT
TRBJ2-4,-,TRBV7-2,-,CASSLVALGDIQYF,TGTGCCAGCAGCTTAGTGGCCCTAGGAGACATTCAGTACTTC
TRBJ2-6,few,TRBV29-1,-,CSVEGSSGANVLTF,TGCAGCGTTGAAGGGAGCTCTGGGGCCAACGTCCTGACTTTC
TRBJ1-2,-,TRBV20-1,TRBD1,CSASRDRVGYTF,TGCAGTGCTAGTAGGGACAGGGTTGGCTACACCTTC
TRBJ2-7,many,TRBV12-3/TRBV12-4,-,CASSTLSFYEQYF,TGTGCCAGCAGCACTCTTAGCTTCTACGAGCAGTACTTC
TRBJ1-5,-,TRBV7-2,TRBD1,CASSLGTGRNQPQHF,TGTGCCAGCAGCTTAGGGACAGGGCGCAATCAGCCCCAGCATTTT
TRBJ2-1,-,TRBV6-5,-,CASSPSSGEVNNEQFF,TGTGCCAGCAGTCCCTCGTCGGGGGAGGTCAACAATGAGCAGTTCTTC
TRBJ2-1,many,TRBV5-1,TRBD2,CASSVVLAGNYNEQFF,TGCGCCAGCAGCGTTGTACTAGCGGGGAACTACAATGAGCAGTTCTTC
TRBJ1-5,few,TRBV4-3,-,CASSQGPRRSWEPDQPQHF,TGCGCCAGCAGCCAAGGCCCCCGAAGATCTTGGGAGCCCGATCAGCCCCAGCATTTT
TRBJ2-3,many,TRBV12-3/TRBV12-4,-,CASAKSGAATQYF,TGTGCCAGCGCAAAATCCGGGGCAGCTACGCAGTATTTT
TRBJ2-7,many,TRBV5-6,-,CASSLSGASYEQYF,TGTGCCAGCAGCTTGTCTGGTGCAAGCTACGAGCAGTACTTC
TRBJ2-5,many,TRBV29-1,-,CSAQGSETQYF,TGCAGCGCGCAGGGTTCAGAGACCCAGTACTTC
TRBJ1-5,many,TRBV6-2/TRBV6-3,-,CASSYSTRGNQPQHF,TGTGCCAGCAGTTACTCGACGCGGGGGAATCAGCCCCAGCATTTT
TRBJ1-5,many,TRBV6-5,-,CASSYGGYSNQPQHF,TGTGCCAGCAGTTACGGCGGCTATAGCAATCAGCCCCAGCATTTT
TRBJ2-6,-,TRBV28,-,CASSSDGLSGANVLTF,TGTGCCAGCAGTTCGGACGGGCTCTCTGGGGCCAACGTCCTGACTTTC
TRBJ2-3,few,TRBV20-1,-,CSARDRSSWADTQYF,TGCAGTGCTAGAGATCGGAGTAGCTGGGCAGATACGCAGTATTTT
TRBJ2-5,few,TRBV11-2,TRBD1,CASSPTGVSQETQYF,TGTGCCAGCAGCCCGACAGGGGTGTCCCAAGAGACCCAGTACTTC
TRBJ2-1,many,TRBV7-9,TRBD2,CASSLAGKREQFF,TGTGCCAGCAGCCTAGCGGGCAAGAGGGAGCAGTTCTTC